This TCR beta chain appears in the sequencing data of a study of identical twins. General study findings and limits: Out-of-frame alpha sequences shared by twins were enriched for low generation probability.

TCRdb analysed the 5' RACE reads with MiXCR anew, one entry per CDR3 protein. The sample consists of approximately 600,000 distinct CDR3 sequences, 9.6% of them appearing once. Only healthy Caucasians were enrolled as donors. Many counts were recorded for this clonotype. Its antigen is not identified. The V and J ends lost 6 bases and 2 bases, in that order; junction bases with no gene match: 12. This CDR3 contains 16 residues. Looked up from germline, CDR1 is DFQATT and CDR2 is SNEGSKA (reference sequence). The same sample was also studied in work on yellow fever vaccine responses in identical twins.

Sequencing was carried out using PBMCs. The sequence came from a woman aged 18-30 years in good health. The chain recombines TRBV20-1 with TRBJ2-4, with TRBD1 matching over 8 bases. The CDR3 sequence is CSAVLPGGLSKNIQYF. Written as DNA, the CDR3 is TGCAGTGCAGTCTTGCCAGGGGGCTTGTCCAAAAACATTCAGTACTTC.